Many counts were recorded for the clone carrying this T cell receptor beta chain. This entry is derived from a study of regulatory T cells in long-lasting Graves disease. Time point denoted: persistent/refractory GD, antithyroid drugs over 5 years with positive TRAb. RNA isolated from PBMCs was used to make the TCR library. iRepertoire HTBI primers and Arm-PCR of CDR3 regions built TCR beta libraries. Each CDR3 protein gets one entry after TCRdb re-called the multiplex PCR reads with MiXCR. The sample has a few hundred thousand distinct CDR3 sequences, about 22% seen once. CDR1 is SGHRS and CDR2 is YFSETQ in the germline V gene. With 3 bases removed from V and 1 base from J, the gap between germline ends came to 13 bases. This CDR3 region has 16 residues.

The input for sequencing was peripheral blood mononuclear cells (PBMCs), taken when the disease was refractory, from a patient treated with antithyroid drugs. This TCR came from a female donor with Graves disease. The rearrangement uses TRBV5-1 and TRBJ2-2, with D possibly being TRBD1 (6 bases). As DNA, the CDR3 is TGCGCCAGCAGCTCCTATGGACAGAAGAACACCGGGGAGCTGTTTTTT. The encoded protein is CASSSYGQKNTGELFF.